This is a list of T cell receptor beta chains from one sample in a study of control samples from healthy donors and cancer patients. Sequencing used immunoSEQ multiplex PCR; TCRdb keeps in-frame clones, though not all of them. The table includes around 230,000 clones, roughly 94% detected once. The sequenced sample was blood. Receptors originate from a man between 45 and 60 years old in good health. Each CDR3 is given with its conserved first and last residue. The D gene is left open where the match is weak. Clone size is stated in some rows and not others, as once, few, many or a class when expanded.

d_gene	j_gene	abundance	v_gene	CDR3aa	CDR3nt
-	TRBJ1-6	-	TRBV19	CASTPADSYNSPLHF	TGTGCCAGTACCCCGGCTGACTCCTATAATTCACCCCTCCACTTT
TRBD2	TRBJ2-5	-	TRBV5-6	CASSFLLAGEPQETQYF	TGTGCCAGCAGCTTTCTACTAGCGGGGGAGCCACAAGAGACCCAGTACTTC
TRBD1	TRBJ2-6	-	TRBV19	CATRDRDGTGANVLTF	TGTGCCACGCGGGACAGGGACGGTACTGGGGCCAACGTCCTGACTTTC
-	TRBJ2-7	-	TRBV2	CASRESTGNRLYEQYF	TGTGCCAGCAGGGAATCGACGGGGAACCGACTTTACGAGCAGTACTTC
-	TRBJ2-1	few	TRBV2	CASSEASRNEQFF	TGTGCCAGCAGTGAGGCTAGCCGAAATGAGCAGTTCTTC
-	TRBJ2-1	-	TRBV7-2	CASSFVSEQFF	TGTGCCAGCAGCTTCGTTAGTGAGCAGTTCTTC
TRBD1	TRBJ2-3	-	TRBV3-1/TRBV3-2	CASSRTGAEDTQYF	TGTGCCAGCAGCCGGACAGGGGCGGAAGATACGCAGTATTTT
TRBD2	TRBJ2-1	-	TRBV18	CASSWGLAEGEQFF	TGTGCCAGCTCATGGGGACTAGCGGAGGGTGAGCAGTTCTTC
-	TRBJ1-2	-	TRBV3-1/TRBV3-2	CASSQEGGQGSGYTF	TGTGCCAGCAGCCAAGAGGGTGGTCAGGGATCTGGCTACACCTTC
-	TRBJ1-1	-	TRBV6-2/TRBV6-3	CASSWNTEAFF	TGTGCCAGCAGCTGGAACACTGAAGCTTTCTTT
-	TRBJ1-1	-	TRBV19	CASSETANTEAFF	TGTGCCAGTAGTGAGACAGCCAACACTGAAGCTTTCTTT
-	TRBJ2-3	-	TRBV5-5	CASSLSPGAPATQYF	TGTGCCAGCAGCTTGTCCCCGGGGGCCCCAGCTACGCAGTATTTT
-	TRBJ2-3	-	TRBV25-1	CASSAYTDTQYF	TGTGCCAGCAGTGCGTACACAGATACGCAGTATTTT
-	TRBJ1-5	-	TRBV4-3	CASSQDTGFNQPQHF	TGCGCCAGCAGCCAAGATACCGGTTTCAATCAGCCCCAGCATTTT
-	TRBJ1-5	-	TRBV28	CASSLTALNQPQHF	TGTGCCAGCAGTTTGACAGCTCTCAATCAGCCCCAGCATTTT
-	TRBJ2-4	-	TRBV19	CASSIEAGIKNIQYF	TGTGCCAGTAGTATAGAGGCAGGAATTAAAAACATTCAGTACTTC
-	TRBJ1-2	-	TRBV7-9	CASSFSELNYGYTF	TGTGCCAGCAGCTTCAGCGAGCTTAACTATGGCTACACCTTC
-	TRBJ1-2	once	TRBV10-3	CAISESRAEVLGYTF	TGTGCCATCAGTGAGTCCCGGGCAGAAGTTCTCGGCTACACCTTC
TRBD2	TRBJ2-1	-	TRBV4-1	CASSPLGLAGNSGEQFF	TGCGCCAGCAGCCCTCTGGGACTAGCGGGGAATTCGGGGGAGCAGTTCTTC
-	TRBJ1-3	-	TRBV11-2	CASSSLEVAGNTIYF	TGTGCCAGCAGCTCCTTGGAGGTTGCTGGAAACACCATATATTTT
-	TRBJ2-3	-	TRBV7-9	CASSLAGRYTQYF	TGTGCCAGCAGCTTAGCAGGGAGGTATACGCAGTATTTT
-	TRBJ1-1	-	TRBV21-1	CASSLTDPGNTEAFF	TGTGCCAGCAGCCTGACAGACCCGGGGAACACTGAAGCTTTCTTT
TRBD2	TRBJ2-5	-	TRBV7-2	CASSSTYSGEDQETQYF	TGTGCCAGCAGCTCAACCTATAGCGGGGAGGACCAAGAGACCCAGTACTTC
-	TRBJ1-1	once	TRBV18	CASSPRGVLSEAFF	TGTGCCAGCTCACCGAGGGGGGTGTTGTCTGAAGCTTTCTTT
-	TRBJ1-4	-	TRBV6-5	CASSLVGSREKLFF	TGTGCCAGCAGCTTGGTAGGGTCTCGGGAAAAACTGTTTTTT
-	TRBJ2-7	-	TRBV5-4	CASSFPSEQYF	TGTGCCAGCAGCTTCCCTTCCGAGCAGTACTTC
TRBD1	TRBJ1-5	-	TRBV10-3	CAIRSTGDGQPQHF	TGTGCCATCAGATCAACAGGGGACGGTCAGCCCCAGCATTTT
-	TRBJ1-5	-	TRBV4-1	CASSQGHSNQPQHF	TGCGCCAGCAGCCAAGGTCATAGCAATCAGCCCCAGCATTTT
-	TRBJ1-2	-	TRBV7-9	CASSSTGYGGGYTF	TGTGCCAGCAGCTCAACAGGGTACGGTGGCGGCTACACCTTC
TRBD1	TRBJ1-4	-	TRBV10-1	CASSDGTAHEKLFF	TGCGCCAGCAGTGACGGGACAGCGCATGAAAAACTGTTTTTT
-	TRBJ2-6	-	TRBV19	CASSTAGSGGANVLTF	TGTGCCAGTAGTACAGCAGGGTCCGGCGGGGCCAACGTCCTGACTTTC
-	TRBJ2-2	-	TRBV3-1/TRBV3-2	CASSQGWQGGTGELFF	TGTGCCAGCAGCCAAGGGTGGCAGGGCGGCACCGGGGAGCTGTTTTTT
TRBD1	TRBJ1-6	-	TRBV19	CASSVRDSNSPLHF	TGTGCCAGTAGTGTACGGGACAGCAATTCACCCCTCCACTTT
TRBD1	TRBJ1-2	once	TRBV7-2	CASSFLSGQGFYGYTF	TGTGCCAGCAGCTTTCTCTCCGGACAGGGGTTCTATGGCTACACCTTC
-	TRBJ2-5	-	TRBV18	CASSPEEETQYF	TGTGCCAGCTCCCCCGAGGAGGAGACCCAGTACTTC
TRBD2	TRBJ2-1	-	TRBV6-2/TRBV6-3	CASSYSLAGGPNEQFF	TGTGCCAGCAGTTACTCCCTTGCGGGGGGGCCTAATGAGCAGTTCTTC
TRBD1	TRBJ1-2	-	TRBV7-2	CASSWGQGGVYGYTF	TGTGCCAGCAGCTGGGGACAGGGAGGAGTCTATGGCTACACCTTC
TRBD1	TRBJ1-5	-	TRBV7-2	CASSQGQDQPQHF	TGTGCCAGCAGCCAAGGACAGGATCAGCCCCAGCATTTT
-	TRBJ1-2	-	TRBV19	CASGGHEGAYGYTF	TGTGCCAGTGGGGGTCACGAGGGTGCCTATGGCTACACCTTC
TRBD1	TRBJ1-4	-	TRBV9	CASSDRDRDEKLFF	TGTGCCAGCAGCGACCGGGACAGGGATGAAAAACTGTTTTTT
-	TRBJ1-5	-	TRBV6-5	CASSLQGNQPQHF	TGTGCCAGCAGTCTCCAGGGAAATCAGCCCCAGCATTTT
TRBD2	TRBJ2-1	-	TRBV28	CASSYSSGGPLPLFYNEQFF	TGTGCCAGCAGTTACTCTAGCGGGGGGCCTCTTCCCCTATTCTACAATGAGCAGTTCTTC